The TCR beta chain described here comes from a study of vaccination and CD4 T cells after COVID-19. Oncomine TCR Beta short-read sequencing was applied to DNA from cultured CD4+ T cells. TCRdb used MiXCR to reprocess the PCR reads, holding one entry per CDR3 protein. The data contain several thousand distinct CDR3 sequences, about 70% of them seen just once; the ten biggest clones take up around 21%. The germline CDR1 and CDR2 sequences are LNHDA and SQIVND (reference sequence). This CDR3 is built from 14 residues. V lost 5 bases to trimming and J lost 0 bases, with 9 bases between them. On this clonotype: What it binds is unknown.

The study's findings and limits: Recorded median SARS-CoV-2-reactive clonotype numbers increased from around 20 to 38 without reaching significance.

Treatment meaning: roughly ten-day PBMC culture with coronavirus spike peptide pools or control peptides (ViraFEST assay). Half-medium replacement with fresh IL-2 medium took place on days 3 and 7. Sample: cultured CD4+ T cells from blood, taken after SARS-CoV-2 vaccination. The receptor was derived from a human donor with COVID-19. This chain uses TRBV19 with TRBJ2-3; D gene ambiguous. CDR3 residues: CASSVALSTDTQYF. The CDR3 bases are TGTGCCAGTAGTGTGGCGCTTAGCACAGATACGCAGTATTTT.